This T cell receptor (beta chain) was identified in a study of T cell repertoires in cytomegalovirus infection. Whole-study context: Indications came from public TCR beta signatures; they pointed to CMV infection and to a matching HLA type.

General study results and limits: CMV-specific TCR beta clonotypes restricted by HLA-C dominated the ex vivo response. Accumulated public TCR beta family frequency recognized individuals carrying CMV together with the relevant HLA.

This clonotype was found a few times. Antigen specificity is unknown. From the reads, TCRdb called clonotypes with MiXCR, one entry per CDR3 protein. The table shows nearly 450,000 distinct CDR3 sequences, with approximately 31% occurring only once. V dropped 5 bases and J dropped 2 bases, with 12 bases sitting between them. Germline CDR1 reads SEHNR; CDR2 reads FQNEAQ (reference sequence). The CDR3 has 14 residues. The chain employs TRBV7-9 and TRBJ1-2; D remains ambiguous. Input material: PBMCs. The receptor was isolated from a human donor in good health (CMV status not recorded). Some clones in this sample may be carry-over from other donors' samples. For the CDR3, the DNA is TGTGCCAGCAGCCTTCGGACGGGGAACTATGGCTACACCTTC. Its translation is CASSLRTGNYGYTF.